These T cell receptor beta chains were read from a single sample in a study of T cell changes during pregnancy in multiple sclerosis. Produced via immunoSEQ multiplex PCR; TCRdb's table is partial and in-frame only. The sample records over 55,000 clones, approximately 87% being singletons. The sequencing sample was made of peripheral blood from another person, used as feeder cells. The receptors come from a human donor whose cells served as feeder cells for cultures in a pregnancy study. The CDR3 runs from the conserved cysteine through the conserved F or W. Each record gives: V gene, clone size, CDR3 length, D gene, J gene, CDR3 protein, CDR3 DNA. A D gene is named only where the DNA matches it firmly. Where a row states a size, it is once, few, many or the class of an expanded clone; other rows omit it.

V: TRBV27; size: NA; length: 14; D: NA; J: TRBJ1-6; CDR3: CASSSPGYNSPLHF; DNA: TGTGCCAGCAGTTCCCCAGGCTATAATTCACCCCTCCACTTT
V: TRBV19; size: NA; length: 16; D: NA; J: TRBJ2-5; CDR3: CASSLTLTGFQETQYF; DNA: TGTGCCAGTAGTTTAACCTTAACAGGTTTCCAAGAGACCCAGTACTTC
V: TRBV5-5; size: NA; length: 13; D: NA; J: TRBJ2-2; CDR3: CASSLWGTGELFF; DNA: TGTGCCAGCAGCTTGTGGGGCACCGGGGAGCTGTTTTTT
V: TRBV5-1; size: once; length: 13; D: NA; J: TRBJ1-1; CDR3: CASSLDSGTEAFF; DNA: TGCGCCAGCAGCTTGGATTCGGGGACTGAAGCTTTCTTT
V: TRBV10-3; size: NA; length: 14; D: NA; J: TRBJ2-1; CDR3: CAIRNGSSYNEQFF; DNA: TGTGCCATCAGGAACGGGAGCTCCTACAATGAGCAGTTCTTC
V: TRBV4-3; size: NA; length: 20; D: TRBD2; J: TRBJ2-1; CDR3: CASSQDWRAIAGAPYNEQFF; DNA: TGCGCCAGCAGCCAAGATTGGCGGGCCATAGCGGGAGCGCCCTACAATGAGCAGTTCTTC
V: TRBV28; size: once; length: 16; D: NA; J: TRBJ1-5; CDR3: CASSLVMGRGNQPQHF; DNA: TGTGCCAGCAGTTTAGTAATGGGGCGGGGCAATCAGCCCCAGCATTTT
V: TRBV7-3; size: NA; length: 12; D: NA; J: TRBJ2-3; CDR3: CASSSHRDTQYF; DNA: TGTGCCAGCAGCTCCCATAGAGATACGCAGTATTTT
V: TRBV28; size: NA; length: 14; D: NA; J: TRBJ2-7; CDR3: CASSLWGHSYEQYF; DNA: TGTGCCAGCAGTTTATGGGGCCATTCCTACGAGCAGTACTTC
V: TRBV18; size: NA; length: 14; D: TRBD1; J: TRBJ1-6; CDR3: CASSKLRDSWPLHF; DNA: TGTGCCAGCTCAAAGTTGAGGGACAGTTGGCCCCTCCACTTT
V: TRBV19; size: NA; length: 12; D: NA; J: TRBJ1-2; CDR3: CASAGGFSGYTF; DNA: TGTGCCAGTGCTGGCGGTTTTAGTGGCTACACCTTC
V: TRBV6-1; size: NA; length: 13; D: TRBD1; J: TRBJ2-5; CDR3: CASRGGQGETQYF; DNA: TGTGCCAGCAGGGGGGGACAGGGAGAGACCCAGTACTTC
V: TRBV5-1; size: NA; length: 15; D: TRBD1; J: TRBJ1-1; CDR3: CASSLGQVGSTEAFF; DNA: TGCGCCAGCAGCTTAGGACAGGTCGGGAGCACTGAAGCTTTCTTT
V: TRBV6-1; size: NA; length: 13; D: NA; J: TRBJ2-7; CDR3: CASSVGTPGEQYF; DNA: TGTGCCAGCAGTGTGGGGACACCCGGCGAGCAGTACTTC
V: TRBV6-5; size: NA; length: 15; D: TRBD2; J: TRBJ2-1; CDR3: CASSYRLAGGGEQFF; DNA: TGTGCCAGCAGTTACCGACTAGCGGGAGGGGGTGAGCAGTTCTTC
V: TRBV6-5; size: NA; length: 14; D: TRBD2; J: TRBJ2-5; CDR3: CASSQGGLQETQYF; DNA: TGTGCCAGCAGCCAGGGAGGGCTCCAAGAGACCCAGTACTTC
V: TRBV6-1; size: NA; length: 14; D: NA; J: TRBJ2-3; CDR3: CASSDRGPTDTQYF; DNA: TGTGCCAGCAGTGACAGGGGCCCCACAGATACGCAGTATTTT
V: TRBV7-3; size: NA; length: 11; D: NA; J: TRBJ2-2; CDR3: CASRLTGELFF; DNA: TGTGCCAGCCGCCTAACCGGGGAGCTGTTTTTT
V: TRBV6-1; size: NA; length: 14; D: NA; J: TRBJ1-1; CDR3: CASSLRGGGTEAFF; DNA: TGTGCCAGCAGTCTAAGGGGAGGGGGCACTGAAGCTTTCTTT
V: TRBV30; size: NA; length: 13; D: NA; J: TRBJ1-1; CDR3: CAWSVAGNTEAFF; DNA: TGTGCCTGGAGTGTGGCCGGGAACACTGAAGCTTTCTTT
V: TRBV30; size: NA; length: 14; D: TRBD1; J: TRBJ1-4; CDR3: CAWSTGTGVEKLFF; DNA: TGTGCCTGGAGTACAGGGACAGGGGTCGAAAAACTGTTTTTT
V: TRBV6-6; size: NA; length: 15; D: NA; J: TRBJ1-3; CDR3: CASTLDSEITNTIYF; DNA: TGTGCCAGCACCCTGGACAGTGAAATAACAAACACCATATATTTT
V: TRBV19; size: few; length: 13; D: NA; J: TRBJ1-5; CDR3: CASRRQVNQPQHF; DNA: TGTGCCAGCCGCCGGCAGGTTAATCAGCCCCAGCATTTT
V: TRBV30; size: once; length: 14; D: NA; J: TRBJ1-5; CDR3: CAWSVGGVGQPQHF; DNA: TGTGCCTGGAGTGTAGGAGGGGTCGGGCAGCCCCAGCATTTT
V: TRBV7-9; size: NA; length: 15; D: TRBD1; J: TRBJ2-7; CDR3: CASSGSGQGSREQYF; DNA: TGTGCCAGCAGCGGGAGCGGACAGGGTTCCCGCGAGCAGTACTTC
V: TRBV28; size: NA; length: 18; D: TRBD1; J: TRBJ2-2; CDR3: CASSFEDRGLSNTGELFF; DNA: TGTGCCAGCAGTTTTGAGGACAGGGGGCTGTCGAACACCGGGGAGCTGTTTTTT
V: TRBV5-1; size: few; length: 16; D: TRBD1; J: TRBJ1-2; CDR3: CASSPGQTTSNYGYTF; DNA: TGCGCCAGCAGCCCGGGACAGACCACTTCTAACTATGGCTACACCTTC
V: TRBV7-2; size: NA; length: 13; D: NA; J: TRBJ2-7; CDR3: CASSPQVGDEQYF; DNA: TGTGCCAGCAGCCCCCAGGTTGGCGACGAGCAGTACTTC
V: TRBV4-1; size: NA; length: 13; D: NA; J: TRBJ1-1; CDR3: CASSQGAGTEAFF; DNA: TGCGCCAGCAGCCAAGGGGCAGGCACTGAAGCTTTCTTT
V: TRBV6-6; size: few; length: 15; D: TRBD1; J: TRBJ2-2; CDR3: CASSPDRGKAGELFF; DNA: TGTGCCAGCAGCCCGGACAGGGGGAAGGCCGGGGAGCTGTTTTTT
V: TRBV27; size: NA; length: 14; D: TRBD2; J: TRBJ2-3; CDR3: CASAGLAATDTQYF; DNA: TGTGCCAGCGCCGGGCTAGCGGCCACAGATACGCAGTATTTT
V: TRBV15; size: NA; length: 13; D: NA; J: TRBJ1-5; CDR3: CATQGNSNQPQHF; DNA: TGTGCCACACAGGGAAATAGCAATCAGCCCCAGCATTTT
V: TRBV7-9; size: NA; length: 14; D: NA; J: TRBJ2-1; CDR3: CASSLGTLYNEQFF; DNA: TGTGCCAGCAGCTTAGGGACCCTATACAATGAGCAGTTCTTC